Listed below are T cell receptor beta chains from one sample, sequenced in a study of vaccination effects on CD4 cells after COVID-19. Produced via immunoSEQ multiplex PCR; TCRdb's table is partial and in-frame only. The sample lists 37,000 or so clones; 55% to 80% were seen once. No antigen has been identified for these receptors. Sequences were derived from CD4+ T cells from PBMCs cultured without peptide, sampled after COVID-19 vaccination. Receptors originate from a human donor who received a COVID-19 vaccine. Each CDR3 is given with its conserved first and last residue. The D gene is left open where the match is weak. Only part of the rows carry a size: once, few, many, or a class if the clone is expanded.

TRBV19,NA,TRBJ2-3,NA,TGTGCCAGTAGTACGGACGGGAGAGGCACAGATACGCAGTATTTT,CASSTDGRGTDTQYF
TRBV30,NA,TRBJ1-5,NA,TGTGCCTGGAAGGGGGGCCCGGGGCAGCCCCAGCATTTT,CAWKGGPGQPQHF
TRBV5-6,NA,TRBJ2-6,NA,TGTGCCAGCAGCTTAACGTACTCTGGGGCCAACGTCCTGACTTTC,CASSLTYSGANVLTF
TRBV5-1,NA,TRBJ2-7,TRBD2,TGCGCCAGCAGCTTGGTTTCTAGCGGCTCCTACGAGCAGTACTTC,CASSLVSSGSYEQYF
TRBV5-5,NA,TRBJ1-2,NA,TGTGCCAGCAATTGGGACGGGTACTATGGCTACACCTTC,CASNWDGYYGYTF
TRBV9,NA,TRBJ2-7,TRBD2,TGTGCCAGCAGCGTAGAGGGGACTACCTTCCGAAACTACGAGCAGTACTTC,CASSVEGTTFRNYEQYF
TRBV5-1,NA,TRBJ2-1,TRBD2,TGCGCCAGCAGCTTGTATCCTAGCGGGGGGTCTAGCTCCTACAATGAGCAGTTCTTC,CASSLYPSGGSSSYNEQFF
TRBV19,NA,TRBJ2-5,TRBD2,TGTGCCAGTAGTATCAGTCTAGCGGGAGATCGGACCCAGTACTTC,CASSISLAGDRTQYF
TRBV25-1,NA,TRBJ1-1,NA,TGTGCCAGCAGGGGTCCGGGAGTACGAGCTTTCTTT,CASRGPGVRAFF
TRBV6-2/TRBV6-3,NA,TRBJ2-7,TRBD2,TGTGCCAGCAGTGACGGATTCACTAGCGTTTTCTACGAGCAGTACTTC,CASSDGFTSVFYEQYF
TRBV10-1,few,TRBJ2-7,NA,TGCGCCAGCAGTCCGGGCCGGTCCTACGAGCAGTACTTC,CASSPGRSYEQYF
TRBV18,NA,TRBJ1-4,NA,TGTGCCAGCTCACCACCGGGAACAGCCTTAAAGGAAAAACTGTTTTTT,CASSPPGTALKEKLFF
TRBV3-1/TRBV3-2,NA,TRBJ2-5,NA,TGTGCCAGCAGCCGCGGAATCGGACAGCTCCAAGAGACCCAGTACTTC,CASSRGIGQLQETQYF
TRBV30,few,TRBJ1-6,NA,TGTGCCTGGACCCCGGGACGGATTAATTCACCCCTCCACTTT,CAWTPGRINSPLHF
TRBV29-1,NA,TRBJ2-4,TRBD1,TGCAGCGCTCGGGACAGGGGAACCATTCAGTACTTC,CSARDRGTIQYF
TRBV5-1,NA,TRBJ1-1,TRBD1,TGCGCCAGCAGCTTGGGGGCGACAGGGACCACTGAAGCTTTCTTT,CASSLGATGTTEAFF
TRBV27,NA,TRBJ2-2,NA,TGTGCCAGCAGTTTAAACACCGGGGAGCTGTTTTTT,CASSLNTGELFF
TRBV6-6,NA,TRBJ1-2,NA,TGTGCCAGCAGTTCCCGGAAGCAGGGCCCCTATGGCTACACCTTC,CASSSRKQGPYGYTF
TRBV5-4,few,TRBJ2-7,NA,TGTGCCAGCAGCTCGCAGGGGTTGGGGGGGCAGTACTTC,CASSSQGLGGQYF
TRBV5-5,few,TRBJ2-5,NA,TGTGCCAGCAGCTTGGACTCTGTGTTGGGAAGTGCTGAGACCCAGTACTTC,CASSLDSVLGSAETQYF
TRBV19,NA,TRBJ1-2,NA,TGTGCCAGTAGTATCACCCCCCGGGGGCGGCCCGATGGCTACACCTTC,CASSITPRGRPDGYTF
TRBV14,once,TRBJ2-7,NA,TGTGCCAGCAGCCAAGGGACAGTGCCGGGCCGCGAGCAGTACTTC,CASSQGTVPGREQYF